Reported below is one T cell receptor beta chain. The sample originates from a study of cytomegalovirus exposure and HLA in healthy donors. Both 60 Vbeta primers and 13 Jbeta primers went into the PCR. The table came from immunoSEQ multiplex PCR; TCRdb's copy has only in-frame clones and leaves some out. The sample yields some 180,000 clones, more than 65% seen once. V shed 0 bases and J shed 2 bases, with 10 bases lying between them. CDR3 length: 15 amino acids. The germline V gene has CDR1 MGHRA and CDR2 YSYEKL. The specimen sequenced was PBMCs. The rearrangement joins TRBV4-1 to TRBJ1-2; D gene unclear. The TCR comes from a young woman in good health and CMV-seronegative. The CDR3 region is CASSQDLEQNYGYTF. CDR3 sequence (DNA): TGCGCCAGCAGCCAAGATTTAGAACAGAACTATGGCTACACCTTC.